This T cell receptor beta chain comes out of a study of shared clonotypes between healthy human individuals (dated by TCRdb to 2019 to 2021). About the full investigation: The cohort included three men and a couple of women between 18 and 49 years of age. Per donor, three plates each were used for CD4 naive and CD4 memory, two for CD8 naive, and one for CD8 memory. To estimate repertoire size and how much clonotype sharing occurs between individuals, the study deeply sequenced the blood TCR repertoires of five healthy adults. To increase sequencing depth and limit assay-specific biases, different laboratories used diverse techniques to prepare libraries and sequence TCR repertoires. Between about 0.85 and 9.5 billion PBMCs per donor were obtained by leukapheresis. Results the study describes overall, beyond this receptor: Naive subsets generally had larger estimated clonotype richness than memory subsets. Based on pairwise subsampling, the degree of clonotype sharing among donors was expected to be affected by sequencing depth. Higher generation probabilities were observed for clonotypes shared by all four sorted-subset donors than for non-shared clonotypes. Sampling was restricted to blood, and TCR repertoires in tissues likely differ from the TCR repertoires found in blood. Sharing across several donors was observed for 5% to 6.5% of naive CD4, 3.5% of naive CD8, 2% to 2.5% of memory CD4, and about 0.4% of memory CD8 clonotypes. The small number of donors limited the genetic and exposure-history diversity represented. Even with the large sequencing depth, rarefaction of the sorted-subset datasets indicated that sequencing was incomplete.

Trimming costs V 5 bases and J 3 bases, and their ends lie 17 bases apart. Via the germline V gene, CDR1 is SGHDN and CDR2 FVKESK. Its CDR3 holds 15 amino acids, cysteine through phenylalanine. CDR3 DNA only is kept here, 45 bases in frame from base 1. CD8 naive samples were CD45RO-negative cells positively selected for CCR7, giving a CD45RA+CCR7+ population that excluded TemRA cells. Donors were healthy HIV-negative adults with no recently reported acute infections or vaccinations. Every donor was a Caucasian adult living in Nashville, Tennessee, USA. Blood was obtained by leukapheresis, after which PBMCs were separated by Ficoll-Histopaque density gradient centrifugation and cryopreserved in liquid nitrogen vapor phase. Purity and quantity of every magnetically sorted T cell population were checked by analytical flow cytometry. Each sorted fraction had its genomic DNA isolated and then quantified by UV absorbance on a Nanodrop 2000c.

TCR CDR3 regions were amplified from genomic DNA by multiplex PCR using the deep immunoSEQ assay. For each cell subset, the extracted genomic DNA was distributed evenly across all wells of several immunoSEQ 96-well plates, and each plate served as one replicate. For sorted subsets, around 0.2 ug genomic DNA, equal to about 30,000 T cell genomes, was loaded into each replicate PCR. The purified libraries were quantified using a Qubit 3.0 fluorometer, sized with a Bioanalyzer 2100, and then quantified again using the KAPA Library Quantification kit. Every immunoSEQ 96-well plate was sequenced on a separate single-read 150-cycle Illumina NextSeq 550 flow cell. On the authors' methods: Because the immunoSEQ output included only junctional sequences and no quality scores, the filtering could not be the same as the filtering used for full-length reads. To assign V/J genes and CDR3, sequences were annotated against IMGT germline references using PyIR, a Python wrapper for IgBLAST v1.9. Any read was removed if the V/J assignment was weak (E-value above 1e-6), the CDR3 was missing, or the read contained stop codons, out-of-frame junctions, or ambiguous translated residues. V3J clonotypes were defined as sequences sharing the same inferred V gene, J gene, and CDR3 amino acid sequence. The percentage overlap between two repertoires was calculated by dividing the number of shared unique clonotypes by the size of the smaller repertoire. Richness of each repertoire was evaluated using RTK rarefaction, the Chao1 estimator, and Recon v2.1 estimates of unobserved clonotypes. OLGA was used to compute generation probabilities for all TCRbeta clonotypes that the gDNA method yielded from a few donors. TCRdb's version of the immuneACCESS table is confined to in-frame rearrangements and falls short of the full clone set. An unresolved V gene accounts for under half of the shortfall where checked; the remainder is of unknown origin. The V and J calls and clone size were taken over from that table, and D and trimming were inferred from the DNA. This sample gives under 1 million clones in total; approximately 97% of them show up just once. The ten biggest clones cover about 0.25% of the sample.

Notes on this clone: Its antigen remains undetermined. Base qualities are not at hand, and no much larger clone is one base apart.

The sequence joins TRBV14 to TRBJ2-7; TRBD2 is perhaps the D gene, given 6 matching bases. Sequenced: naive CD8+ T cells sorted from blood. Sample cell subset or site, as interpreted from the label and publication: CD45RA+CCR7+. The TCR was taken from a man younger than 45 in good health. In nucleotide form, the sequence is TGTGCCAGCAGCTACGGGACCAACGGGGGCTACGAGCAGTACTTC. Its protein is CASSYGTNGGYEQYF.